The 9 T cell receptor beta chains below all came from one sample that was sequenced in a study of T cells in Graves' hyperthyroidism and ophthalmopathy. Researchers amplified the TCR beta CDR3 regions from RNA transcripts. First-round RT-PCR targeting the TCR CDR3 was performed with the HTBI primer set. TCRdb independently ran MiXCR on the multiplex PCR reads; one entry per CDR3 protein. The table lists almost 600,000 distinct CDR3 sequences, approximately 15% of them singletons. The specimen was blood. All receptors derive from a woman in her 30s with Graves' hyperthyroidism that later progressed to Graves' ophthalmopathy.

The gene calls are TRBV30 and TRBJ2-5, with TRBD2 matching 13 bases. Germline-derived CDR1 and CDR2 are GTSNPN and SVGIG (reference sequence). CDR3 length equals 17 residues. The J segment lost 6 bases and the V segment lost 0 bases, leaving 10 bases of the junction unmatched. The CDR3 spells CAWSVTRTSGSFKTQYF. CDR3 coding DNA: TGTGCCTGGAGTGTAACCCGGACTAGCGGGAGTTTCAAGACCCAGTACTTC.

This clonotype came up many times. The V gene is TRBV2, the J gene TRBJ2-7; TRBD1 agrees at 9 bases. The germline CDR1 and CDR2 sequences are SNHLY and FYNNEI. V lost 3 bases, J lost 7 bases, and 7 bases stayed unmatched. This CDR3 contains 14 residues. The CDR3, as DNA: TGTGCCAGCAGTGAGAGGGGACAGGGAGAAGAGCAGTACTTC. Its translation is CASSERGQGEEQYF.

On this clonotype itself: With a much larger clone just one base away, this may be a read error. The chain has TRBV24-1 and TRBJ1-2; D is unresolved. Germline V CDR1 and CDR2: KGHDR, SFDVKD. V was trimmed by 1 base and J by 6 bases, leaving 11 bases between them. This CDR3 comprises 14 residues. CDR3 region: CATSDFSISHGYTF. The CDR3 nucleotides read TGTGCCACCAGTGATTTCTCGATCTCTCATGGCTACACCTTC.

There are many counts of this clonotype. This sequence joins TRBV12-3 or TRBV12-4 and TRBJ1-1; tentative D call: TRBD1 (5 bases). This CDR3 is 13 amino acids long. V gave up 3 bases and J gave up 3 bases, with 8 bases separating them. CDR3 region: CASSFGGYTEAFF. The CDR3 DNA sequence: TGTGCCAGCAGTTTTGGGGGGTACACTGAAGCTTTCTTT.

This chain uses TRBV20-1 with TRBJ2-6, with TRBD2 identical over 10 bases. This CDR3 comprises 17 residues. Germline V gene lookup returns CDR1 DFQATT and CDR2 SNEGSKA (reference sequence). The V segment lost 3 bases and the J segment 2 bases; nucleotides outside the gene matches: 7. The CDR3 coding sequence is TGCAGTGCTAGTCTGAATAGCGGGAGGACTGGGGCCAACGTCCTGACTTTC. Amino acid sequence: CSASLNSGRTGANVLTF.

This clonotype was detected only a few times. V is TRBV20-1 and J is TRBJ2-1; D may be TRBD2 (7 bases). This CDR3 spans 13 amino acids. Trimming removed 6 bases from V and 9 bases from J, with 18 bases in between. Looked up from germline, CDR1 is DFQATT and CDR2 is SNEGSKA (reference sequence). CDR3 region: CSANWGGATEQFF. The CDR3 DNA reads as TGCAGTGCAAACTGGGGGGGGGCGACTGAGCAGTTCTTC.

This clonotype was detected ten times or more. This chain uses TRBV5-8 with TRBJ1-4, with a tentative D call TRBD1 (6 bases). The V gene lost 3 bases and the J gene lost 0 bases, with 18 bases spanning the gap. Germline assignment: CDR1 SGHTS and CDR2 YDEGEE. This CDR3 region has 18 residues. The CDR3 loop reads CASSWQGLAHATNEKLFF. In DNA, the CDR3 is TGTGCCAGCAGCTGGCAGGGGCTGGCTCACGCAACTAATGAAAAACTGTTTTTT.

This clonotype was observed a few times. The V and J genes are TRBV24-1 and TRBJ2-7; D possibly uses TRBD1 or TRBD2 (5 bases each). Deletions cut 4 bases from V and 9 bases from J, with 15 bases between. The CDR3 sequence is 13 residues long. Per germline, CDR1 KGHDR and CDR2 SFDVKD. The CDR3 nucleotides read TGTGCCACCAGTGACCGGGACGCCAAGGGGCAGTACTTC. Its protein is CATSDRDAKGQYF.

Notes on this clonotype: This may be a read error, as it is one base from a much larger clone. J is TRBJ1-2 and V is TRBV3-1; D is unresolved. The length of the CDR3 is 12 residues. V lost 0 bases and J lost 7, with 6 bases in between. The germline V gene encodes CDR1 LGHDT and CDR2 YNNKEL (reference sequence). Here the CDR3 DNA reads TGTGCCAGCAGCCAAGATAAGCGTGGCTACACCTTC. Its translation: CASSQDKRGYTF.